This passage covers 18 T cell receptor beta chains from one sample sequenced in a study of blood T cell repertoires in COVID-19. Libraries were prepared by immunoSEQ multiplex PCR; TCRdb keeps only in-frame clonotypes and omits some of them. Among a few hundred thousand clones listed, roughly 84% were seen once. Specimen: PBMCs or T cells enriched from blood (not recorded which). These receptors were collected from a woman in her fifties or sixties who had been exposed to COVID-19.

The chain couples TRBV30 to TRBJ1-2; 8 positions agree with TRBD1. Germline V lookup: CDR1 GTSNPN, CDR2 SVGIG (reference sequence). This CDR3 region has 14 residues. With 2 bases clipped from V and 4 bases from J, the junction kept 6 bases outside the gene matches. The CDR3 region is CAWSPDRGSYGYTF. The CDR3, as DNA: TGTGCCTGGAGTCCAGACAGGGGAAGCTATGGCTACACCTTC.

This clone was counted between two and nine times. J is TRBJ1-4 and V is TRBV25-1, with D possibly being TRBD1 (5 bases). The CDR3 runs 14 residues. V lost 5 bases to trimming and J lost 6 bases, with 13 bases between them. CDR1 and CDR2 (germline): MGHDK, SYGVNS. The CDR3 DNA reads TGTGCCAGCAGTATAATCGGGGGGGATGAAAAACTGTTTTTT. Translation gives CASSIIGGDEKLFF.

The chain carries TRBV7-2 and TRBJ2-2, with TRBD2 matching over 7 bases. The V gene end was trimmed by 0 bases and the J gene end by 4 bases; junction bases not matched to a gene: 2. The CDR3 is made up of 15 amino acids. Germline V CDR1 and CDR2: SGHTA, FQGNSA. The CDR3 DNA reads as TGTGCCAGCAGCTTAGCGGGCGGGGGCACCGGGGAGCTGTTTTTT. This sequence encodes CASSLAGGGTGELFF.

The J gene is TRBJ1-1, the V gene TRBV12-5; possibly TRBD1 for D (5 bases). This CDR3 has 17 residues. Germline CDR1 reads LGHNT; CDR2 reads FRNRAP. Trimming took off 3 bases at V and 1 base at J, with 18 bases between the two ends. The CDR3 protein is CASGFAERTHENTEAFF. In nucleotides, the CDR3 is TGTGCTAGTGGTTTCGCCGAACGGACACATGAGAACACTGAAGCTTTCTTT.

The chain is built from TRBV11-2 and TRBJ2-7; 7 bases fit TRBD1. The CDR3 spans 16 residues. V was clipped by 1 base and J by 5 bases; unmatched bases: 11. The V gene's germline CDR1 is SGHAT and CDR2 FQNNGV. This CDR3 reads CASSLVPDRLWDEQYF. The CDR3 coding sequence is TGTGCCAGCAGCTTAGTCCCGGACAGGCTATGGGACGAGCAGTACTTC.

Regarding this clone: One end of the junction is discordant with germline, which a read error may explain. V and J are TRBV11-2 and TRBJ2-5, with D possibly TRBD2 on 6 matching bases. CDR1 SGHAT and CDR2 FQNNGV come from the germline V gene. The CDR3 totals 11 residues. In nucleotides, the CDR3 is TGTGCCAGCAGCTTGAATACGGGGGTAAACTTC. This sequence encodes CASSLNTGVNF.

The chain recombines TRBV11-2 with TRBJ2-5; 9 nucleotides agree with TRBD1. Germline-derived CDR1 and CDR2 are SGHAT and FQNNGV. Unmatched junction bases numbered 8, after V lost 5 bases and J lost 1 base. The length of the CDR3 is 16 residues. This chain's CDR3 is CASSPGGQGLQETQYF. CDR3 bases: TGTGCCAGCAGCCCAGGGGGACAGGGTCTCCAAGAGACCCAGTACTTC.

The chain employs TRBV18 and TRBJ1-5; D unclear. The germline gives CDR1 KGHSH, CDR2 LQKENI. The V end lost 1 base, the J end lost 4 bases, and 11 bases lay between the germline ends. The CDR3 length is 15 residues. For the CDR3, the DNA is TGTGCCAGCTCACCACGGGGTCCGGGGAATCAGCCCCAGCATTTT. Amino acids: CASSPRGPGNQPQHF.

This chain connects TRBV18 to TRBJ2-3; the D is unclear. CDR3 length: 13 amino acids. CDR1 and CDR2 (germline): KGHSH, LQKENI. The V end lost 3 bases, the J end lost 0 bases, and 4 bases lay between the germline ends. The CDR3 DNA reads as TGTGCCAGCTCACCTCTTAGCACAGATACGCAGTATTTT. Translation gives CASSPLSTDTQYF.

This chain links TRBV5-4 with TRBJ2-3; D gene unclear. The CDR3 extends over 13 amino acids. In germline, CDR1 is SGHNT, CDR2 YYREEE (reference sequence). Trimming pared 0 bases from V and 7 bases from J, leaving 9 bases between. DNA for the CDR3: TGTGCCAGCAGCTTGGGAGGCCGGAATACGCAGTATTTT. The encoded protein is CASSLGGRNTQYF.

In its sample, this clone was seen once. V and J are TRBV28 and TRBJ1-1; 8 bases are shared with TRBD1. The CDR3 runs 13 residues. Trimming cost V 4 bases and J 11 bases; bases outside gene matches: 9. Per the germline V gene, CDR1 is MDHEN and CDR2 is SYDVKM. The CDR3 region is CASSSRTGSKAFF. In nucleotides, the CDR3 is TGTGCCAGCAGTTCAAGGACAGGGAGTAAGGCTTTCTTT.

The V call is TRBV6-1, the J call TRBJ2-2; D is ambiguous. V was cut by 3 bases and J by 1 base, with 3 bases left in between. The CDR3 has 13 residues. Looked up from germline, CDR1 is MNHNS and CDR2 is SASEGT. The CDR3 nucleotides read TGTGCCAGCAGTGACGGGAACACCGGGGAGCTGTTTTTT. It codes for CASSDGNTGELFF.

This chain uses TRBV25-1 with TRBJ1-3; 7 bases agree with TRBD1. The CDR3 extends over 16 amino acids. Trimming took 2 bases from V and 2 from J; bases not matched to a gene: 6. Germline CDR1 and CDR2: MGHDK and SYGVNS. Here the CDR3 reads CASSELQGRAGNTIYF. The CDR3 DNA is TGTGCCAGCAGTGAACTACAGGGGAGAGCTGGAAACACCATATATTTT. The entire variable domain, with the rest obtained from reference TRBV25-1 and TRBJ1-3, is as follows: EADIYQTPRYLVIGTGKKITLECSQTMGHDKMYWYQQDPGMELHLIHYSYGVNSTEKGDLSSESTVSRIRTEHFPLTLESARPSHTSQYLCASSELQGRAGNTIYFGEGSWLTVV.

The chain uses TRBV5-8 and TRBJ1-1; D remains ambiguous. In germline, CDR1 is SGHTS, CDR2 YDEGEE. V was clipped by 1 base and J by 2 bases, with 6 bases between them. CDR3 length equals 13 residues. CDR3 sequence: CASSLMRNTEAFF. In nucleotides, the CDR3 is TGTGCCAGCAGCTTGATGCGAAACACTGAAGCTTTCTTT.

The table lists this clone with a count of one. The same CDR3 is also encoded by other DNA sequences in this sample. CDR3 nucleotide sequence: TGTGCCAGCAGCCTCGGACGGGGCACTGAAGCTTTCTTT. Translated: CASSLGRGTEAFF. This chain uses TRBV11-1 with TRBJ1-1; D not certain. The CDR3 has 13 amino acids. Trimming removed 5 bases from V and 4 bases from J, with 11 bases in between. The germline gives CDR1 SGHAT, CDR2 FQDESV (reference sequence).

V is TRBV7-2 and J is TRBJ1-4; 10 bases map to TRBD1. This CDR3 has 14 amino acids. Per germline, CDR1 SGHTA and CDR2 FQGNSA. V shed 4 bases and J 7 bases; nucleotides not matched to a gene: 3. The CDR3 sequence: CASSSDRGGEKLFF. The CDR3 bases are TGTGCCAGCAGCTCGGACAGGGGGGGTGAAAAACTGTTTTTT. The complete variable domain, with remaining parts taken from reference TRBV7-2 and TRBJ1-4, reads GAGVSQSPSNKVTEKGKDVELRCDPISGHTALYWYRQSLGQGLEFLIYFQGNSAPDKSGLPSDRFSAERTGGSVSTLTIQRTQQEDSAVYLCASSSDRGGEKLFFGSGTQLSVL.

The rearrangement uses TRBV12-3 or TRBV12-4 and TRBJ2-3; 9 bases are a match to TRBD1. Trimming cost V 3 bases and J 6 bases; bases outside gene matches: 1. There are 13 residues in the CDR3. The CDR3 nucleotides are TGTGCCAGCAGTTTTGGACAGGGGGATACGCAGTATTTT. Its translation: CASSFGQGDTQYF.

The CDR3: CASSMTPTQETQYF. The CDR3 coding sequence is TGTGCCAGTAGTATGACACCTACTCAAGAGACCCAGTACTTC. The rearrangement joins TRBV19 to TRBJ2-5; the D is unclear. CDR1 LNHDA and CDR2 SQIVND come from the germline V gene (reference sequence). This CDR3 is 14 amino acids long. The V and J ends lost 3 bases and 2 bases respectively, with 10 bases between them. The full variable domain, its missing parts supplied by reference TRBV19 and TRBJ2-5, is DGGITQSPKYLFRKEGQNVTLSCEQNLNHDAMYWYRQDPGQGLRLIYYSQIVNDFQKGDIAEGYSVSREKKESFPLTVTSAQKNPTAFYLCASSMTPTQETQYFGPGTRLLVL.